Listed here is a single T cell receptor (beta chain). Its binding antigen is unknown. The input lacks base qualities; no much larger clone sits a single base away. The library relied on 5' RACE. The sequencer was an Illumina HiSeq 2500. A second PCR of 7 to 11 cycles was run with a J-beta primer mix and a sample-barcoded 5' primer. Each TCR beta cDNA molecule received a unique molecular identifier from a template-switch 5' adaptor carrying 12 random nucleotides. Each sample yielded at least 3 million CDR3-containing paired-end reads. All of the RNA was converted into first-strand cDNA using the Mint cDNA synthesis kit, with a TRBC-specific oligonucleotide serving as the primer. Following uracil-DNA glycosylase treatment, a first 18-cycle PCR with universal primers M1SS and BC2_uni_R was performed on all cDNA. Per the authors' processing: Each sample was normalized by randomly selecting 1 million high-quality reads, each carrying a distinct molecular identifier. Reads sharing molecular identifiers were discarded rather than binned into consensus sequences. CDR3 identification, clonotype clustering and error correction used MiTCR with a Q25 quality threshold and the strictest error-elimination algorithm. A nonparametric unseen species model using Euler transformation provided a lower-bound estimate of total TCR beta diversity. TCRdb ran its own pipeline on the public reads, namely fastp trimming at Q25 and MiXCR clone calling, and kept in-frame beta chains. One record per CDR3 amino acid sequence lists the most common genes and DNA. The V and J calls come from TCRdb's annotation, not from the publication. This sample comprises about 1.1 million distinct CDR3 sequences, more than 30% of them detected only once. The top ten hold roughly 14% of the sample.

The germline V gene specifies SGHDN as CDR1 and FVKESK as CDR2. Taken from cysteine to phenylalanine, the CDR3 has 13 residues. This entry keeps only the CDR3 DNA: 39 bases, framed from base 1. The V and J ends are trimmed by 2 bases and 10 bases, leaving 11 bases between them. The donors were a few dozen Caucasian individuals from Russia, aged roughly 6 to 95 years, who were systemically healthy. Each donor gave about 9.8 milliliters of peripheral blood, drawn into EDTA-treated Vacutainer tubes. PBMCs were isolated by Ficoll-Paque density-gradient centrifugation, with at least 7 million obtained per sample. Total RNA, at least 6 micrograms per sample, was extracted from PBMCs with Trizol reagent. Naive CD45RAhigh/CD27high T cell percentages were measured by flow cytometry on a PBMC aliquot from every donor. This record comes from a study of blood T cells in healthy people across ages (dated by TCRdb to the mid-2010s). General notes on the study: In model experiments, template switching captured about one uniquely barcoded TCR beta cDNA molecule for every two T cells. The study measured age-related changes in TCR beta repertoire diversity using deep sequencing normalized with unique cDNA molecular identifiers. The donors were divided into four age groups: young (average around 15 years), middle-aged (under 40), aged (roughly 60) and long-lived (around 80). To avoid experimental bias, donors of different ages were spread randomly across the sequencing lanes. Two additional independent replicas of 1 million unique cDNA reads from the same blood draw were analyzed for two donors (one aged 18 to 30 and one aged 80 or older).

Study-level results and caveats: Donor CMV infection status was unknown, potentially confounding age-related changes in expanded clonotypes. Compared with the aged group, more naive CD4+ T cells, fewer expanded clones and increased TCR diversity were shown by the long-lived group, suggesting age selection. Total diversity estimates from one million sequenced T cells were considered lower bounds and underestimates. There was a strong correlation between observed TCR beta diversity and the percentage of naive T cells measured by flow cytometry. Observed TCR beta diversity per million T cells fell roughly linearly with age, and a significant reduction was already apparent by age roughly 40. Conclusive comparison of naive and antigen-experienced compartments was prevented by the profiling of bulk unsorted PBMCs.

The sample taken for sequencing was blood. This clonotype was sampled from a man aged 18 to 35 in good health. The V and J segments used are TRBV14 and TRBJ1-4, and TRBD1 may be the D gene, going by 5 matching bases. The encoded CDR3 is CASSQLQGVKLFF. The DNA sequence is as follows: TGTGCCAGCAGCCAACTTCAGGGTGTAAAACTGTTTTTT.